This TCR beta chain stems from a study of CXCR3-negative and CXCR3-positive naive CD8 T cells. Study-level results: Memory, not naive, CXCR3-negative and CXCR3-positive cells differed in TRBV-TRBJ usage. Hydrophobicity was higher for TRB CDR3s found in CXCR3-positive naive cells than in CXCR3-negative naive cells. No difference in surface CD5 was seen between naive subsets, and TCR strength was inferred from TRB CDR3 properties.

The CDR3 is made up of 16 amino acids. The germline gives CDR1 SNHLY, CDR2 FYNNEI. Naive CD8+ T cells were CD45RO-CCR7+CD27+CD95-. The method, 5' RACE with UMI labels, was used to prepare the TRB cDNA libraries. TCRdb reanalyzed the 5' RACE reads, giving one entry per CDR3 protein sequence and no DNA. Across more than 100,000 distinct CDR3 sequences, the top ten clones capture 0.4% to 0.5% of the sample. Regarding this clonotype: Antigen specificity is unknown.

Material for sequencing was naive CXCR3+ CD8+ T cells from blood. The subset is: CD45RO-CCR7+CD27+CD95- naive CD8+ T cells expressing CXCR3 (TNR3+). The rearrangement links TRBV2 to TRBJ2-1; with no DNA, the TCRdb D assignment of TRBD1 cannot be verified. The clonotype was recovered from a human donor in good health. Some clones in this sample may be carry-over from other donors' samples. CDR3 residues: CASSEIGGSSYNEQFF.